The 4 T cell receptor beta chains below were found in one sample sequenced in a study of blood T cell repertoires in COVID-19. The repertoire was sequenced with immunoSEQ multiplex PCR; TCRdb's copy has only in-frame clones and lacks some. The repertoire holds a few hundred thousand clones, approximately 86% seen once, with more than 0.55% in the top ten. Sequencing was performed on peripheral blood. These receptors were taken from a human donor in a cohort sampled during active COVID-19.

The chain carries TRBV28 and TRBJ1-2, with D uncertain. Trimming removed 4 bases at V and 8 bases at J, with 23 bases between. The CDR3 has 16 amino acids. Germline V gives CDR1 MDHEN, CDR2 SYDVKM. The CDR3 spells CASSSLFEGGRWGYTF. The CDR3 DNA reads TGTGCCAGCAGTTCCCTTTTTGAGGGCGGGAGGTGGGGCTACACCTTC.

This clone was recorded only once. This rearrangement joins TRBV7-2 to TRBJ2-3, with 9 bases that match TRBD2. Germline V gene lookup returns CDR1 SGHTA and CDR2 FQGNSA. This CDR3 is built from 16 residues. Trimming at V came to 2 bases and at J to 2 bases, leaving 5 bases not matched to a gene. The CDR3 reads CASSLWAGGLTDTQYF. Written as DNA, the CDR3 is TGTGCCAGCAGCTTATGGGCGGGGGGGCTCACAGATACGCAGTATTTT.

The CDR3 DNA is TGTGCCAGCATCCGGACAGGGGGCGTATGGGATCAGCCCCAGCATTTT. Translation gives CASIRTGGVWDQPQHF. The chain couples TRBV28 to TRBJ1-5; 11 bases are a match to TRBD1. Per germline, CDR1 MDHEN and CDR2 SYDVKM. The length of the CDR3 is 16 residues. With V trimmed by 7 bases and J by 5 bases, 10 bases remained unmatched. Based on the CDR3 plus reference TRBV28 and TRBJ1-5, the full variable domain is DVKVTQSSRYLVKRTGEKVFLECVQDMDHENMFWYRQDPGLGLRLIYFSYDVKMKEKGDIPEGYSVSREKKERFSLILESASTNQTSMYLCASIRTGGVWDQPQHFGDGTRLSIL.

CDR3 loop: CASGQGQGLYF. The DNA for the CDR3 is TGTGCTAGTGGTCAGGGACAGGGACTATACTTC. The V call is TRBV12-5, the J call TRBJ2-5, with TRBD1 matching over 9 bases. Trimming removed 5 bases from V and 14 bases from J; junction bases left unmatched: 6. The germline V gene encodes CDR1 LGHNT and CDR2 FRNRAP. The CDR3 contains 11 residues.